This T cell receptor beta chain was captured by sequencing in a study of neurological immune-mediated disorders (dated by TCRdb to about 2019). For the wider study: Among the roughly 35 multiple sclerosis patients, about 31 had relapsing-remitting MS and 3 had secondary progressive MS. Peripheral blood TCR-beta repertoires from HTLV-I-associated myelopathy (HAM/TSP) patients, multiple sclerosis patients and healthy controls were compared by UMI-based sequencing. The 95 to 110 TCR-beta libraries covered PBMC samples along with longitudinal samples, technical triplicates, and paired sorted CD4+ and CD8+ T-cell subsets. Of the approximately 70 subjects in the cohort, some 14 were HAM/TSP patients, approximately 34 were multiple sclerosis patients, and 20 were healthy controls.

The germline V gene (reference sequence) specifies DFQATT as CDR1 and SNEGSKA as CDR2. The junction shows trimming of 0 bases on V and 0 bases on J, plus 9 bases between the germline ends. The CDR3 measures 16 amino acids from cysteine to phenylalanine. Of all the DNA, just the CDR3 is kept, 48 bases in frame from base 1. This clonotype was recorded many times. The target of this receptor is not known. Per-base qualities were not stored, and no clone one base away is much larger. The paper as a whole reports these results and caveats: The highest TCR clonal expansion was observed in HAM/TSP patients, whereas the lowest was observed in MS patients, even when compared with healthy controls. No identical CDR3 amino acid sequences were found to be shared among expanded clones across subjects, suggesting that TCR-beta repertoires were private in all groups. In a phylogenetic analysis, the repertoires of 18 out of 34 MS patients fell into a single cluster of related CDR3 sequences, pointing to a possible signature at the repertoire level. No clinical or MRI features were associated with the MS cluster, and the authors said that larger cohorts are needed.

For unsorted PBMC libraries, 2 million PBMCs were used after storage in RNAlater at -80 degrees C until RNA extraction. Multiple sclerosis patients were enrolled in a US clinical protocol under which disease progression was evaluated by magnetic resonance imaging. Peripheral blood underwent Ficoll-Hypaque density gradient centrifugation to isolate PBMCs, which were then cryopreserved in liquid nitrogen. To synthesize cDNA, template-switch 5'RACE was performed with a primer carrying a 10-nucleotide random unique molecular identifier so that each TCR transcript was tagged. Every sequencing run covered 15-18 subjects and yielded more than 160 million TCR-beta sequences. Total RNA was extracted with the RNeasy kit. The KAPA Real-time Library Amplification kit was used to amplify TCR-beta VDJ regions with primers targeting the TCR constant region and the 5'RACE anchor. Sample indexes and Illumina adaptors were added in a first PCR, and a second PCR then increased library yield. The roughly 650 bp TCR product was size-selected on a 2% E-gel SizeSelection system after Ampure bead purification. Before pooling, library quality was checked on a Bioanalyzer, concentration was measured with Qubit, and libraries were quantified with the Kapa Library Quantification kit. Libraries were sequenced paired-end 2 x 150 bp on an Illumina HiSeq 2500. To increase sequence diversity, roughly 25-31% phiX was spiked into each library pool. In the original analysis: Quality-filtered reads were processed with the UMI-based MiGEC pipeline, which removed over 80% of raw TCR sequences during error correction. VDJ genes were aligned to IMGT germline references, and clonotypes were defined by unique CDR3 amino acid sequence plus V-J genes. VDJtools evaluated clonal expansion, Shannon diversity and CDR3 relatedness (CalcPairwiseDistances, ClusterSamples); CLCbio workbench built phylogenetic trees. Expanded clones were defined as having at least 8 unique UMIs, based on coefficient-of-variation modelling across technical triplicates. Using fastp at Q25 and MiXCR, TCRdb reprocessed the public reads and kept productive beta chains. Duplicate CDR3 protein sequences are folded into a single record with the most common DNA and genes. The V and J calls come from TCRdb's annotation, not from the publication. For this sample there are over 35,000 distinct CDR3 sequences; around 2.5% appear just once. Clones ranked in the top ten supply roughly 2.3% of the sample.

The receptor was derived from a man in his fifties with multiple sclerosis. Specimen: PBMCs. The rearranged chain carries TRBV20-1 and TRBJ1-6; the D gene is possibly TRBD1, with 5 bases matching. The CDR3 protein sequence reads: CSARETASSYNSPLHF. The nucleotide sequence is given as TGCAGTGCTAGAGAGACAGCTAGCTCCTATAATTCACCCCTCCACTTT.